The 19 T cell receptor beta chains listed next were all sequenced from one sample in a study of OX40 agonist ivuxolimab in advanced cancers. TCRdb's copy holds only in-frame clones and misses some; the assay was immunoSEQ multiplex PCR. The sample includes about 30,000 clones, about 82% seen only once; the top ten take roughly 25%. This specimen was CD4+ or CD8+ T cells sorted from blood, taken in a trial of the OX40 agonist ivuxolimab. All receptors derive from an adult with an advanced solid tumor such as melanoma, head and neck, liver or kidney cancer.

V and J are TRBV7-8 and TRBJ2-7; TRBD1 matches 9 bases. This CDR3 is 16 amino acids long. Germline CDR1 and CDR2: SGHVS and FQNEAQ. The ends lost 4 bases at V and 2 bases at J; junction bases unmatched: 9. The CDR3 DNA is TGTGCCAGCAGCTCGATTTCAGGACAGGGGCCCTACGAGCAGTACTTC. Amino acids: CASSSISGQGPYEQYF. The variable domain in full, completed from reference TRBV7-8 and TRBJ2-7, reads GAGVSQSPRYKVAKRGQDVALRCDPISGHVSLFWYQQALGQGPEFLTYFQNEAQLDKSGLPSDRFFAERPEGSVSTLKIQRTQQEDSAVYLCASSSISGQGPYEQYFGPGTRLTVT.

The J gene is TRBJ2-7, the V gene TRBV6-5; D is unclear. Germline V gives CDR1 MNHEY, CDR2 SVGAGI. V lost 5 bases to trimming and J lost 2 bases, with 13 bases between them. The CDR3 runs 14 residues. The CDR3 coding sequence is TGTGCCAGCAGTCCCGAGTGGGGTCCCTACGAGCAGTACTTC. Its protein is CASSPEWGPYEQYF.

This sequence joins TRBV6-9 and TRBJ2-6; D gene ambiguous. CDR3 length: 15 residues. CDR1 and CDR2 from the germline V gene are MNHGY and SVAAGI. The V and J ends lost 3 bases and 0 bases respectively, with 6 bases between them. CDR3 nucleotide sequence: TGTGCCAGCAGTTACTCGGGCTCTGGGGCCAACGTCCTGACTTTC. Translated: CASSYSGSGANVLTF.

This clone came up once. This sequence joins TRBV30 and TRBJ2-7; weak D call: TRBD2 (5 bases). The CDR3 spans 13 residues. Germline CDR1 GTSNPN, CDR2 SVGIG (reference sequence). The V and J ends lost 3 bases and 4 bases respectively, with 13 bases between them. The CDR3 spells CAWSEGVFYEQYF. CDR3 bases: TGTGCCTGGAGCGAGGGTGTTTTTTACGAGCAGTACTTC. The full variable domain, rest sourced from reference TRBV30 and TRBJ2-7, is SQTIHQWPATLVQPVGSPLSLECTVEGTSNPNLYWYRQAAGRGLQLLFYSVGIGQISSEVPQNLSASRPQDRQFILSSKKLLLSDSGFYLCAWSEGVFYEQYFGPGTRLTVT.

This clone was seen only once. The rearrangement links TRBV2 to TRBJ2-1; 16 bases align to TRBD2. The CDR3 extends over 19 amino acids. Germline V CDR1 and CDR2: SNHLY, FYNNEI. After removal of 7 bases from V and 7 bases from J, the junction contained 16 bases not matched to a gene. The DNA of the CDR3 is TGTGCCAGCACTCCCACACCCGGGACTAGCGGGAGGGCCAGGAATGAGCAGTTCTTC. This encodes CASTPTPGTSGRARNEQFF.

This clone was recorded only once. V gene TRBV6-1 combines with J gene TRBJ1-5; maybe TRBD1 (5 bases). The CDR3 has 13 amino acids. V was trimmed by 8 bases and J by 5 bases, leaving 13 bases between them. CDR1 MNHNS and CDR2 SASEGT come from the germline V gene. The CDR3: CASLPGIHQPQHF. The CDR3 coding sequence is TGTGCCAGCTTACCAGGGATTCATCAGCCCCAGCATTTT.

This clone appeared once. This sequence joins TRBV7-8 and TRBJ2-7, with D tentatively TRBD1 or TRBD2 (5 bases each). The CDR3 sequence is 15 residues long. V was pared by 1 base and J by 2 bases, with 12 bases between. CDR1 is SGHVS and CDR2 is FQNEAQ in the germline V gene. Written as DNA, the CDR3 is TGTGCCAGCAGCTTAGTTCGGGACCGACCCTACGAGCAGTACTTC. The encoded protein is CASSLVRDRPYEQYF. The whole variable domain, remainder taken from reference TRBV7-8 and TRBJ2-7, is GAGVSQSPRYKVAKRGQDVALRCDPISGHVSLFWYQQALGQGPEFLTYFQNEAQLDKSGLPSDRFFAERPEGSVSTLKIQRTQQEDSAVYLCASSLVRDRPYEQYFGPGTRLTVT.

The chain carries TRBV6-5 and TRBJ2-2; D call uncertain. From germline, CDR1 is MNHEY and CDR2 SVGAGI. Trimming removed 0 bases from V and 2 bases from J, with 7 bases in between. The CDR3 covers 15 residues. CDR3 sequence reads: CASSYSIPNTGELFF. CDR3 sequence (DNA): TGTGCCAGCAGTTACTCTATACCAAACACCGGGGAGCTGTTTTTT.

The CDR3 region has the DNA TGCGCCAGCAGCCAAGAGGCGCTGTTACAAGAGACCCAGTACTTC. It codes for CASSQEALLQETQYF. The chain joins TRBV4-1 to TRBJ2-5; no definite D call. Germline loops: CDR1 MGHRA, CDR2 YSYEKL. The V end was cut by 0 bases, the J end by 2 bases, with 10 bases between. This CDR3 is built from 15 residues.

This clone has more than one count but fewer than ten. In the same sample, other DNA sequences code for this CDR3. CDR3 region: CASSRDRPPGANVLTF. In DNA form, the CDR3 reads TGTGCCAGCAGCAGGGACAGGCCCCCCGGGGCCAACGTCCTGACTTTC. This rearrangement joins TRBV5-6 to TRBJ2-6; TRBD1 matches at 8 bases. Losses at the gene ends were 4 bases for V and 4 bases for J; bases not matched to a gene: 7. CDR3 length: 16 residues. Germline values: CDR1 SGHDT, CDR2 YYEEEE. Supplemented by reference TRBV5-6 and TRBJ2-6, the full variable domain reads DAGVTQSPTHLIKTRGQQVTLRCSPKSGHDTVSWYQQALGQGPQFIFQYYEEEERQRGNFPDRFSGHQFPNYSSELNVNALLLGDSALYLCASSRDRPPGANVLTFGAGSRLTVL.

This sequence joins TRBV28 and TRBJ1-2, with D perhaps TRBD1 (6 bases). The V end lost 6 bases, the J end lost 4 bases, and 27 bases lay between the germline ends. The CDR3 spans 18 residues. CDR1 and CDR2 (germline): MDHEN, SYDVKM. CDR3 in DNA: TGTGCCAGCAGATTCCCTGGGGGGCGTATCGGCTTTCGCTATGGCTACACCTTC. Protein sequence: CASRFPGGRIGFRYGYTF.

This chain joins TRBV7-2 and TRBJ2-7, with D perhaps being TRBD1 or TRBD2 (6 bases each). Trimming removed 2 bases from V and 4 bases from J, with 15 bases in between. CDR1 is SGHTA, CDR2 FQGNSA, per germline. The CDR3 is 15 residues long. The CDR3 DNA reads TGTGCCAGCAGCTTAATCGGCCAGGGGAGGTACGAGCAGTACTTC. Its protein is CASSLIGQGRYEQYF.

The CDR3 region is CASSLRDYEQYF. The CDR3 DNA sequence: TGTGCCAGCAGCTTACGTGACTACGAGCAGTACTTC. The chain combines TRBV5-5 with TRBJ2-7; D unclear. Trimming took 2 bases from V and 3 from J, leaving 6 bases between them. CDR3 length: 12 residues. Germline loops: CDR1 SGHKS, CDR2 YYEKEE (reference sequence).

This rearrangement joins TRBV7-3 to TRBJ2-3; 13 bases are a match to TRBD2. The germline gives CDR1 SGHTA, CDR2 FQGTGA. This CDR3 comprises 16 residues. Trimming cost V 5 bases and J 4 bases; bases outside gene matches: 6. CDR3 coding DNA: TGTGCCAGCAGCCGGACTAGCGGGAGTGGTGCAGATACGCAGTATTTT. It yields the protein CASSRTSGSGADTQYF.

This chain uses TRBV30 with TRBJ1-1, with D maybe TRBD1 (6 bases). CDR1 and CDR2 from the germline V gene are GTSNPN and SVGIG (reference sequence). The CDR3 length is 14 residues. V dropped 4 bases and J dropped 1 base, with 13 bases sitting between them. The CDR3 DNA follows: TGTGCCTGGAATACCGGGACAAAGAACACTGAAGCTTTCTTT. It translates to CAWNTGTKNTEAFF.

The rearrangement joins TRBV5-3 to TRBJ2-7; TRBD2 aligns across 11 bases. TRBV5-3 is an ORF; its function is uncertain. This CDR3 spans 15 amino acids. V dropped 4 bases and J dropped 2; count of bases not matched to a gene: 5. The CDR3 region is CARSLLAGAPYEQYF. For the CDR3, the DNA is TGTGCCAGAAGCCTACTAGCGGGAGCCCCCTACGAGCAGTACTTC.

The chain recombines TRBV28 with TRBJ2-1; 7 positions match TRBD2. This CDR3 spans 16 amino acids. CDR1 and CDR2 (germline): MDHEN, SYDVKM. The junction had 13 bases not matched to a gene; V was cut back by 5 bases and J by 6 bases. CDR3 nucleotides: TGTGCCAGCAGTCGAGGGGACTACCAAGACCTCAATGAGCAGTTCTTC. Translating gives CASSRGDYQDLNEQFF.

J is TRBJ1-2 and V is TRBV9; no clear D. Trimming took 4 bases from V and 5 from J, leaving 18 bases between them. Looked up from germline, CDR1 is SGDLS and CDR2 is YYNGEE. The CDR3 length is 15 residues. CDR3 protein: CASSPSPRASYGYTF. The CDR3 coding sequence is TGTGCCAGCAGCCCTTCACCGCGGGCATCATATGGCTACACCTTC.

The table lists this clone with a count of one. The chain links TRBV4-1 to TRBJ2-7; either TRBD1 or TRBD2 may supply D (6 bases each). This CDR3 has 15 amino acids. Germline lookup yields CDR1 MGHRA and CDR2 YSYEKL. V was pared by 0 bases and J by 5 bases, with 14 bases between. This CDR3 reads CASSQDQYGGNEQYF. The CDR3 DNA is TGCGCCAGCAGCCAAGATCAGTACGGGGGCAACGAGCAGTACTTC.